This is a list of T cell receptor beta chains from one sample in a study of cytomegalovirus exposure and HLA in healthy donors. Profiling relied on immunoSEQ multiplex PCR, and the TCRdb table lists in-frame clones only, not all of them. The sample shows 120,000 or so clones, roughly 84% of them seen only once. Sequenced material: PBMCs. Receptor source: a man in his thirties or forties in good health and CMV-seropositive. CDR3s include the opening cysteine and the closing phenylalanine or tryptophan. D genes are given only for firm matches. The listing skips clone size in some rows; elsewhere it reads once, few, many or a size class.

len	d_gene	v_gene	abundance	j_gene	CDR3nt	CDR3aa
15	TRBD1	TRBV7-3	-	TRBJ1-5	TGTGCCAGCAGCACCACAGGGGATGGCAATCAGCCCCAGCATTTT	CASSTTGDGNQPQHF
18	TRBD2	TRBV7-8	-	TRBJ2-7	TGTGCCAGCAGCACTGGGACTAGCGGGGGGCTACCCCATAACGAGCAGTACTTC	CASSTGTSGGLPHNEQYF
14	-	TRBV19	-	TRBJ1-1	TGTGCCAGTAGTATTGGTAGTTCGAACACTGAAGCTTTCTTT	CASSIGSSNTEAFF
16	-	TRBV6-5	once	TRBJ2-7	TGTGCCAGCAGTTACCGCGTTACCCCTTTCTCCTACGAGCAGTACTTC	CASSYRVTPFSYEQYF
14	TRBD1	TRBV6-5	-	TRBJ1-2	TGTGCCAGCACTACCGGGACAGAGGTGACCGACTACACCTTC	CASTTGTEVTDYTF
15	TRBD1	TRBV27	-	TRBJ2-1	TGTGCCAGCAGACCCGGGACAGTGGGATTAGGGGAGCAGTTCTTC	CASRPGTVGLGEQFF
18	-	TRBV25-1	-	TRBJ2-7	TGTGCCAGCAGTGACCCTCGTAGCAGGTTAACGGAGGGGAACGAGCAGTACTTC	CASSDPRSRLTEGNEQYF
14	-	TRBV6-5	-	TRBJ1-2	TGTGCCAGCACTCGGACAGCTTCTAACTATGGCTACACCTTC	CASTRTASNYGYTF
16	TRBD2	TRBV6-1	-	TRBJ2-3	TGTGCCAGCAGTGGGCTAGCGGGGGGCACCACAGATACGCAGTATTTT	CASSGLAGGTTDTQYF
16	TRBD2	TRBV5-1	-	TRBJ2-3	TGCGCCAGCAACGCCGTGGGACTAAAAAAATCAGATACGCAGTATTTT	CASNAVGLKKSDTQYF
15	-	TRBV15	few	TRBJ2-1	TGTGCCACCAGCAGAGACGACAGCTCCTACAATGAGCAGTTCTTC	CATSRDDSSYNEQFF
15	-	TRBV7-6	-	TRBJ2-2	TGTGCCAGCAGCTTAGCTGCTAGCCTCATCGGGGAGCTGTTTTTT	CASSLAASLIGELFF
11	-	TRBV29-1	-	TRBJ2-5	TGCAGCGTTGTGGAGGGGGAGACCCAGTACTTC	CSVVEGETQYF
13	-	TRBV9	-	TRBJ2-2	TGTGCCAGCTTAGATTCACGAACCGGGGAGCTGTTTTTT	CASLDSRTGELFF
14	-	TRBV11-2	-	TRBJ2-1	TGTGCCAGCAGCTTTGTACAGGAAAACAATGAGCAGTTCTTC	CASSFVQENNEQFF
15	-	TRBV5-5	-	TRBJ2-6	TGTGCCAGCAGTAAAGCGGTGGAAGGGGCCAACGTCCTGACTTTC	CASSKAVEGANVLTF
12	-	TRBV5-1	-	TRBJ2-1	TGCGCCAGCAGCTTGGTACTTAATGAGCAGTTCTTC	CASSLVLNEQFF
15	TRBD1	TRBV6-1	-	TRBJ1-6	TGTGCCAGCGAAGGGGGCGCGTTAAATAATTCACCCCTCCACTTT	CASEGGALNNSPLHF
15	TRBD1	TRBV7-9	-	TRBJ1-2	TGTGCCAGCAGCTTAGGGACAGGGGAGACCTATGGCTACACCTTC	CASSLGTGETYGYTF
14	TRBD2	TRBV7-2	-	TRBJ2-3	TGTGCCAGCAGGCTAGCGGGGGGCACAGATACGCAGTATTTT	CASRLAGGTDTQYF